The 18 T cell receptor beta chains presented below share a single source sample, sequenced in a study of CD8 T cells in ankylosing spondylitis. TCRdb independently ran MiXCR on the 5' RACE reads; one entry per CDR3 protein. Of 300,000 to 350,000 distinct CDR3 sequences listed, around 21% were seen once; the top ten hold 3.5%. The sequencing input was blood, either unsorted or a sorted T cell fraction (not recorded which). The receptors here all came from a female donor with ankylosing spondylitis or in good health (not recorded which).

A few counts support this clonotype. The chain is built from TRBV7-2 and TRBJ2-7; TRBD2 matches 12 bases. This CDR3 is 15 amino acids long. Germline CDR1 SGHTA, CDR2 FQGNSA. V was clipped by 5 bases and J by 6 bases; unmatched bases: 8. The CDR3 DNA is TGTGCCAGCAGCCCTAGCGGGAGGGTTGTAGGCGAGCAGTACTTC. This translates into CASSPSGRVVGEQYF. Based on the CDR3 plus reference TRBV7-2 and TRBJ2-7, the full variable domain is GAGVSQSPSNKVTEKGKDVELRCDPISGHTALYWYRQSLGQGLEFLIYFQGNSAPDKSGLPSDRFSAERTGGSVSTLTIQRTQQEDSAVYLCASSPSGRVVGEQYFGPGTRLTVT.

The gene calls are TRBV29-1 and TRBJ1-1, with 7 bases lining up with TRBD1. Trimming removed 6 bases from V and 0 bases from J; junction bases left unmatched: 7. Germline CDR1 SQVTM, CDR2 ANQGSEA. The CDR3 has 14 amino acids. The CDR3 is CSVLGQAMNTEAFF. DNA for the CDR3: TGCAGCGTCCTTGGACAGGCAATGAACACTGAAGCTTTCTTT.

This clonotype was observed a few times. The rearrangement links TRBV6-5 to TRBJ2-7; TRBD1 agrees at 7 bases. The V gene's germline CDR1 is MNHEY and CDR2 SVGAGI. The CDR3 runs 15 residues. Trimming took 2 bases from V and 7 from J; bases not matched to a gene: 11. CDR3 nucleotides: TGTGCCAGCAGTTACGGGTGGACAGGAGGTCCGGAGCAGTACTTC. This sequence encodes CASSYGWTGGPEQYF.

The chain employs TRBV12-3 or TRBV12-4 and TRBJ1-1; D unclear. CDR3 length: 13 residues. V shed 6 bases and J shed 1 base, with 9 bases lying between them. The CDR3 bases are TGTGCCAGCAGCAGGATTCCGAACACTGAAGCTTTCTTT. Residues: CASSRIPNTEAFF.

Many counts were recorded for this clonotype. For the CDR3, the DNA is TGTGCCAGCAGTGCCTACAGCTACGAGCAGTACTTC. Its protein is CASSAYSYEQYF. The V gene is TRBV6-1, the J gene TRBJ2-7; D uncertain. Trimming stripped 4 bases from V and 3 bases from J, with 7 bases between. Germline-derived CDR1 and CDR2 are MNHNS and SASEGT. This CDR3 is built from 12 residues.

This clonotype was recorded at least ten times. The chain links TRBV5-1 to TRBJ2-7, with 7 bases lining up with TRBD2. Looked up from germline, CDR1 is SGHRS and CDR2 is YFSETQ. The V and J ends lost 2 bases and 6 bases, in that order; junction bases with no gene match: 2. This CDR3 is built from 12 residues. The CDR3 nucleotides are TGCGCCAGCAGCTTCAGCGGGGTCGAGCAGTACTTC. Translating gives CASSFSGVEQYF.

This clonotype was counted only a few times. The chain uses TRBV4-3 and TRBJ2-3; possibly TRBD1 for D (5 bases). The CDR3 runs to 16 residues. The germline gives CDR1 LGHNA, CDR2 YSLEER. V lost 0 bases and J 2 bases, leaving 12 bases between the germline ends. The CDR3 nucleotides read TGCGCCAGCAGCCAAGAAGCCGGTGGGGCCACAGATACGCAGTATTTT. This sequence encodes CASSQEAGGATDTQYF.

The V gene is TRBV7-2, the J gene TRBJ2-7; TRBD2 agrees at 7 bases. With V trimmed by 1 base and J by 4 bases, 4 bases remained unmatched. The CDR3 sequence is 14 residues long. Germline CDR1 is SGHTA and CDR2 is FQGNSA. The CDR3 spells CASSLGGRAYEQYF. The CDR3 DNA follows: TGTGCCAGCAGCTTAGGGGGGAGGGCGTACGAGCAGTACTTC. Drawing the rest from reference TRBV7-2 and TRBJ2-7, the complete variable domain is GAGVSQSPSNKVTEKGKDVELRCDPISGHTALYWYRQSLGQGLEFLIYFQGNSAPDKSGLPSDRFSAERTGGSVSTLTIQRTQQEDSAVYLCASSLGGRAYEQYFGPGTRLTVT.

This rearrangement joins TRBV6-1 to TRBJ1-6; tentatively, D is TRBD1 (6 bases). Per the germline V gene, CDR1 is MNHNS and CDR2 is SASEGT. Trimming pared 1 base from V and 9 bases from J, leaving 10 bases between. This CDR3 spans 14 amino acids. The CDR3 region has the DNA TGTGCCAGCAGTGAAGGACCGACAGGTTCACCCCTCCACTTT. As protein: CASSEGPTGSPLHF.

This clonotype was observed at least ten times. This chain joins TRBV6-5 and TRBJ2-7; the D gene is possibly TRBD1 (6 bases). Germline-derived CDR1 and CDR2 are MNHEY and SVGAGI. CDR3 size: 16 residues. Trimming removed 0 bases from V and 4 bases from J, with 16 bases in between. CDR3 residues: CASSYSRPTRGYEQYF. In nucleotides, the CDR3 is TGTGCCAGCAGTTACTCTCGGCCCACTAGGGGGTACGAGCAGTACTTC.

A few counts support this clonotype. J is TRBJ2-5 and V is TRBV6-1; D might be TRBD2 (7 bases). The CDR3 loop spans 16 amino acids. Germline V gene data show CDR1 as MNHNS and CDR2 as SASEGT. The V gene lost 7 bases and the J gene lost 1 base, with 19 bases spanning the gap. DNA for the CDR3: TGTGCCAGCATCAAGGGGGGGAGGGCCCGCCAAGAGACCCAGTACTTC. Its translation is CASIKGGRARQETQYF.

This clonotype was counted a few times. This chain connects TRBV12-3 or TRBV12-4 to TRBJ1-1; no reliable D call. Trimming stripped 1 base from V and 4 bases from J, with 10 bases between. CDR3 length: 14 amino acids. The CDR3 nucleotides read TGTGCCAGCAGTTTAGGCAGGCGGTCCACTGAAGCTTTCTTT. Encoded protein: CASSLGRRSTEAFF.

This clonotype was recorded a few times. J is TRBJ2-1 and V is TRBV6-5, with 7 bases aligning to TRBD2. The CDR3 is 12 residues long. J lost 9 bases, V lost 7 bases, and 6 bases had no gene match. The germline gives CDR1 MNHEY, CDR2 SVGAGI. The CDR3: CASTHLAAEQFF. The DNA of the CDR3 is TGTGCCAGCACCCACCTAGCGGCTGAGCAGTTCTTC.

Only one count was recorded for this clonotype. One junction end does not reproduce the germline sequence, and a read error may be involved. The J gene is TRBJ1-1, the V gene TRBV7-2; 9 bases are shared with TRBD1. The CDR3 has 12 amino acids. CDR1 SGHTA and CDR2 FQGNSA come from the germline V gene. The CDR3 reads CASSRGTGTIAF. The CDR3 DNA sequence: TGTGCCAGCAGCCGCGGGACAGGGACTATTGCTTTT.

This clonotype was recorded at least ten times. The chain is built from TRBV20-1 and TRBJ2-7; 9 bases map to TRBD1. This CDR3 comprises 14 residues. Germline V CDR1 and CDR2: DFQATT, SNEGSKA (reference sequence). V shed 4 bases and J 4 bases; nucleotides not matched to a gene: 8. CDR3 nucleotide sequence: TGCAGTGCTAAGGGACAGGGATTCGATTACGAGCAGTACTTC. This translates into CSAKGQGFDYEQYF.

The chain uses TRBV6-2 or TRBV6-3 and TRBJ2-1, with 10 bases lining up with TRBD2. J was trimmed by 4 bases and V by 5 bases; bases with no gene match: 5. The length of the CDR3 is 15 residues. Germline V CDR1 and CDR2: MNHEY, SVGEGT. The CDR3, as DNA: TGTGCCAGCAGTCCTACTAGCGGGATGTACAATGAGCAGTTCTTC. Translated, it gives CASSPTSGMYNEQFF.

This clonotype was observed a handful of times. The CDR3 spells CASSLMRTASIDNEQFF. In DNA, the CDR3 is TGTGCCAGCAGCTTAATGAGGACAGCCTCAATTGACAATGAGCAGTTCTTC. The rearrangement uses TRBV7-9 and TRBJ2-1, with D possibly matching TRBD1 (6 bases). Germline CDR1 reads SEHNR; CDR2 reads FQNEAQ (reference sequence). CDR3 length: 17 amino acids. Trimming took 2 bases from V and 5 from J, leaving 19 bases between them.

This clonotype was seen only once. The genes are TRBV18 and TRBJ2-7; possibly TRBD1 or TRBD2 for D (5 bases each). V was cut by 0 bases and J by 9 bases, with 24 bases left in between. Germline CDR1 KGHSH, CDR2 LQKENI. The CDR3 extends over 17 amino acids. Written as DNA, the CDR3 is TGTGCCAGCTCACCACCAAGGGCCGGGACGGTACTTGTCCGGCAGTACTTC. Protein: CASSPPRAGTVLVRQYF.